The 14 T cell receptor beta chains below come from one sample, sequenced in a study of Tregs in tolerant kidney transplant recipients. The assay was immunoSEQ multiplex PCR, and TCRdb's table has in-frame clones only and misses some. The sample yields under 300,000 clones, roughly 84% seen once. Sequencing input: CD4+ T cells from blood. These receptors all stem from a human donor in good health.

V usage is TRBV12-5 and J usage is TRBJ2-1, with D perhaps matching TRBD1 (7 bases). Trimming took 4 bases from V and 7 from J, leaving 8 bases between them. Germline V lookup: CDR1 LGHNT, CDR2 FRNRAP. The CDR3 is made up of 12 amino acids. The CDR3 sequence: CASGSGGNEQFF. The CDR3, as DNA: TGTGCTAGTGGTTCAGGGGGGAATGAGCAGTTCTTC. Supplemented by reference TRBV12-5 and TRBJ2-1, the full variable domain reads DARVTQTPRHKVTEMGQEVTMRCQPILGHNTVFWYRQTMMQGLELLAYFRNRAPLDDSGMPKDRFSAEMPDATLATLKIQPSEPRDSAVYFCASGSGGNEQFFGPGTRLTVL.

This clone was detected only once. The J gene is TRBJ2-3, the V gene TRBV28, with D possibly matching TRBD2 (6 bases). V gave up 6 bases and J gave up 8 bases, with 15 bases separating them. The CDR3 contains 13 residues. Germline lookup yields CDR1 MDHEN and CDR2 SYDVKM. CDR3 region: CASRGLPPGTQYF. In DNA, the CDR3 is TGTGCCAGCAGGGGACTCCCCCCCGGTACGCAGTATTTT.

The V gene is TRBV2, the J gene TRBJ1-1; D not resolved. The length of the CDR3 is 11 residues. Germline CDR1 is SNHLY and CDR2 is FYNNEI. V shed 7 bases and J shed 2 bases, with 5 bases lying between them. The CDR3 region is CASNLNTEAFF. The CDR3 coding sequence is TGTGCCAGCAACCTCAACACTGAAGCTTTCTTT.

The chain recombines TRBV7-8 with TRBJ2-7; D uncertain. The germline V gene has CDR1 SGHVS and CDR2 FQNEAQ. Trimming took 1 base from V and 6 from J, leaving 10 bases between them. This CDR3 has 13 residues. CDR3 nucleotides: TGTGCCAGCAGCTTAGGCAGAGTAATCGAGCAGTACTTC. Its translation is CASSLGRVIEQYF.

The chain is built from TRBV5-1 and TRBJ2-5, with 10 bases fitting TRBD2. With V trimmed by 2 bases and J by 3 bases, 10 bases remained unmatched. Germline CDR1 is SGHRS and CDR2 is YFSETQ. The CDR3 sequence is 17 residues long. This chain's CDR3 is CASSLGSAGGPEETQYF. The CDR3 nucleotides read TGCGCCAGCAGCTTAGGTTCAGCGGGGGGGCCAGAAGAGACCCAGTACTTC.

The chain carries TRBV7-9 and TRBJ2-3, with no clear D. V gave up 0 bases and J gave up 0 bases, with 1 base separating them. The CDR3 runs to 13 residues. Germline V CDR1 and CDR2: SEHNR, FQNEAQ (reference sequence). The CDR3 protein is CASSLASTDTQYF. As DNA, the CDR3 is TGTGCCAGCAGCTTAGCTAGCACAGATACGCAGTATTTT.

The rearrangement joins TRBV29-1 to TRBJ1-5; D is unclear. The CDR3 extends over 14 amino acids. V dropped 5 bases and J dropped 3 bases, with 14 bases sitting between them. From germline, CDR1 is SQVTM and CDR2 ANQGSEA. The CDR3 region is CSVSHAGSNQPQHF. The CDR3 DNA sequence: TGCAGCGTTTCTCACGCAGGTTCCAATCAGCCCCAGCATTTT. Full variable domain (outside the CDR3, taken from reference TRBV29-1 and TRBJ1-5): SAVISQKPSRDICQRGTSLTIQCQVDSQVTMMFWYRQQPGQSLTLIATANQGSEATYESGFVIDKFPISRPNLTFSTLTVSNMSPEDSSIYLCSVSHAGSNQPQHFGDGTRLSIL.

In DNA form, the CDR3 reads TGTGCCAGCAGCGCCAGACTAGCGGGGGGAAACAATGAGCAGTTCTTC. This gives the protein CASSARLAGGNNEQFF. The chain joins TRBV13 to TRBJ2-1; 13 nucleotides align to TRBD2. This CDR3 contains 16 residues. The junction had 6 bases not matched to a gene; V was cut back by 5 bases and J by 5 bases. In germline, CDR1 is PRHDT, CDR2 FYEKMQ (reference sequence).

The rearrangement uses TRBV6-6 and TRBJ1-4, with a weak D call TRBD1 (6 bases). The germline gives CDR1 MNHNY, CDR2 SVGAGI (reference sequence). CDR3 size: 13 residues. Trimming cost V 8 bases and J 8 bases, with 15 bases left between them. The CDR3 coding sequence is TGTGCCAGCGGTCAAGACAGGCGCGAAAAACTGTTTTTT. It yields the protein CASGQDRREKLFF.

CDR3 in amino acids: CASSEGRPDTQYF. Here the CDR3 DNA reads TGTGCCAGCAGTGAAGGGAGACCAGATACGCAGTATTTT. The J gene is TRBJ2-3, the V gene TRBV6-1; D is uncertain. This CDR3 comprises 13 residues. The germline V gene encodes CDR1 MNHNS and CDR2 SASEGT. Trimming stripped 1 base from V and 4 bases from J, with 6 bases between.

This clone was counted between two and nine times. The chain combines TRBV6-6 with TRBJ2-3; perhaps TRBD1 as D (5 bases). The CDR3 contains 15 residues. CDR1 is MNHNY, CDR2 SVGAGI, per germline (reference sequence). V was cut by 6 bases and J by 1 base, with 14 bases left in between. CDR3 in amino acids: CASRLTGYGTDTQYF. CDR3 coding DNA: TGTGCCAGCAGACTAACAGGTTATGGCACAGATACGCAGTATTTT.

In regard to this clone: The junction shows a germline mismatch at one end, possibly a read error. The chain carries TRBV6-5 and TRBJ2-7; D not certain. The CDR3 covers 15 residues. CDR1 MNHEY and CDR2 SVGAGI come from the germline V gene. CDR3 in amino acids: CASSYSFGPSSEQYF. DNA for the CDR3: TGTGCCAGCAGTTATTCCTTCGGACCGTCCTCCGAGCAGTACTTC.

The V gene is TRBV25-1, the J gene TRBJ2-5, with TRBD1 matching 7 bases. Germline V CDR1 and CDR2: MGHDK, SYGVNS. V was clipped by 5 bases and J by 6 bases; unmatched bases: 6. CDR3 length: 13 amino acids. The CDR3, as DNA: TGTGCCAGCAGTTTTGGGACAGTGAAGACCCAGTACTTC. This sequence encodes CASSFGTVKTQYF.

V usage is TRBV7-9 and J usage is TRBJ1-4; the D gene is possibly TRBD1 (5 bases). V was pared by 2 bases and J by 4 bases, with 11 bases between. Germline CDR1 and CDR2: SEHNR and FQNEAQ (reference sequence). The CDR3 loop spans 15 amino acids. CDR3 nucleotides: TGTGCCAGCAGCTTACTTCCAGGGCGTAATGAAAAACTGTTTTTT. Residues: CASSLLPGRNEKLFF. Supplemented by reference TRBV7-9 and TRBJ1-4, the full variable domain reads DTGVSQNPRHKITKRGQNVTFRCDPISEHNRLYWYRQTLGQGPEFLTYFQNEAQLEKSRLLSDRFSAERPKGSFSTLEIQRTEQGDSAMYLCASSLLPGRNEKLFFGSGTQLSVL.